One sample yielded the 27 T cell receptor beta chains listed below, sequenced in a study of blood T cell repertoires in COVID-19. Profiled with immunoSEQ multiplex PCR; TCRdb holds only in-frame clones, not every one. The table lists roughly 250,000 clones, over 70% of them singletons. Material: peripheral blood. Source of these receptors: a human donor in a cohort sampled during active COVID-19.

The V and J genes are TRBV7-2 and TRBJ1-1, with 8 bases that match TRBD1. The CDR3 is 15 residues long. J was trimmed by 10 bases and V by 2 bases; bases with no gene match: 12. Germline CDR1 is SGHTA and CDR2 is FQGNSA. CDR3 loop: CASSLSGTGGRPAFF. The CDR3 DNA sequence: TGTGCCAGCAGCTTATCGGGAACAGGGGGAAGGCCAGCTTTCTTT.

This chain connects TRBV5-1 to TRBJ2-1; 8 nucleotides align to TRBD2. V gave up 4 bases and J gave up 7 bases; unmatched junction bases: 10. The CDR3 has 15 amino acids. The germline CDR1 and CDR2 sequences are SGHRS and YFSETQ. CDR3 residues: CASSGGGRWGNEQFF. For the CDR3, the DNA is TGCGCCAGCAGCGGTGGCGGGAGGTGGGGTAATGAGCAGTTCTTC.

The chain combines TRBV4-1 with TRBJ2-1; the D is unclear. The CDR3 runs 15 residues. Germline V gives CDR1 MGHRA, CDR2 YSYEKL. With 0 bases removed from V and 5 bases from J, the gap between germline ends came to 11 bases. The CDR3 here is CASSQDPRLDNEQFF. CDR3 DNA: TGCGCCAGCAGCCAAGATCCCCGACTTGACAATGAGCAGTTCTTC.

This clone has only a few counts. This sequence joins TRBV9 and TRBJ1-3; tentative D call: TRBD1 (5 bases). This CDR3 region has 13 residues. V was shortened by 5 bases and J by 3 bases, with 9 bases between the two germline ends. CDR1 is SGDLS and CDR2 is YYNGEE in the germline V gene. CDR3 nucleotides: TGTGCCAGCAGTGCCGGACATGGAAACACCATATATTTT. Translated, it gives CASSAGHGNTIYF.

The chain has TRBV3-1 (or the pseudogene TRBV3-2) and TRBJ2-5, with D unclear. V lost 3 bases and J lost 3, with 14 bases in between. This CDR3 region has 15 residues. CDR1 and CDR2 from the germline V gene are LGHDT and YNNKEL (reference sequence). CDR3: CASSHRRPKEETQYF. The DNA for the CDR3 is TGTGCCAGCAGCCATAGGCGGCCCAAAGAAGAGACCCAGTACTTC.

This clone has just a few counts. This sequence joins TRBV4-1 and TRBJ2-4; TRBD2 is a possible D gene (7 bases). The CDR3 loop spans 16 amino acids. The germline V and J ends were trimmed by 5 bases and 8 bases, with 22 bases remaining between them. CDR1 and CDR2 from the germline V gene are MGHRA and YSYEKL. The CDR3 DNA reads TGCGCCAGCAGCTCCCACCCCACGGGGGGCGGGGACATTCAGTACTTC. Its translation: CASSSHPTGGGDIQYF.

This clone was observed a few times. The chain is built from TRBV19 and TRBJ1-1; 8 bases are shared with TRBD1. The V gene end was trimmed by 6 bases and the J gene end by 3 bases; junction bases not matched to a gene: 6. The CDR3 loop spans 14 amino acids. CDR1 LNHDA and CDR2 SQIVND come from the germline V gene (reference sequence). The CDR3 loop is CASSAQGGYTEAFF. CDR3 DNA: TGTGCCAGTAGCGCACAGGGGGGATACACTGAAGCTTTCTTT. The full variable domain, rest sourced from reference TRBV19 and TRBJ1-1, is DGGITQSPKYLFRKEGQNVTLSCEQNLNHDAMYWYRQDPGQGLRLIYYSQIVNDFQKGDIAEGYSVSREKKESFPLTVTSAQKNPTAFYLCASSAQGGYTEAFFGQGTRLTVV.

The rearrangement joins TRBV18 to TRBJ2-1, with 9 bases matching TRBD1. V was clipped by 4 bases and J by 0 bases; unmatched bases: 4. Germline V lookup: CDR1 KGHSH, CDR2 LQKENI. CDR3 length: 16 residues. This chain's CDR3 is CASSLGTGNSYNEQFF. The CDR3 coding sequence is TGTGCCAGCTCACTGGGGACAGGGAACTCCTACAATGAGCAGTTCTTC.

The chain is built from TRBV19 and TRBJ2-3; TRBD2 matches 7 bases. The CDR3 totals 16 residues. Germline CDR1 and CDR2: LNHDA and SQIVND (reference sequence). The J segment lost 4 bases and the V segment lost 1 base, leaving 8 bases of the junction unmatched. The CDR3: CASSIGLGLGSDTQYF. CDR3 nucleotide sequence: TGTGCCAGTAGTATAGGGCTCGGACTAGGTTCAGATACGCAGTATTTT.

This chain joins TRBV7-2 and TRBJ1-1; D ambiguous. V lost 5 bases and J lost 2, with 15 bases in between. This CDR3 has 15 amino acids. Germline V gene data show CDR1 as SGHTA and CDR2 as FQGNSA. CDR3 in amino acids: CASSPLLSSNTEAFF. Here the CDR3 DNA reads TGTGCCAGCAGCCCTCTCCTTTCCTCTAACACTGAAGCTTTCTTT. The full variable domain, rest sourced from reference TRBV7-2 and TRBJ1-1, is GAGVSQSPSNKVTEKGKDVELRCDPISGHTALYWYRQSLGQGLEFLIYFQGNSAPDKSGLPSDRFSAERTGGSVSTLTIQRTQQEDSAVYLCASSPLLSSNTEAFFGQGTRLTVV.

The chain carries TRBV5-1 and TRBJ1-4, with D maybe TRBD1 (5 bases). The V and J ends lost 2 bases and 0 bases respectively, with 5 bases between them. The CDR3 contains 14 residues. Germline V gene sequence: CDR1 SGHRS, CDR2 YFSETQ. The CDR3 spells CASSLGATNEKLFF. The CDR3 DNA reads TGCGCCAGCAGCTTAGGGGCAACTAATGAAAAACTGTTTTTT. The complete variable domain, with remaining parts taken from reference TRBV5-1 and TRBJ1-4, reads KAGVTQTPRYLIKTRGQQVTLSCSPISGHRSVSWYQQTPGQGLQFLFEYFSETQRNKGNFPGRFSGRQFSNSRSEMNVSTLELGDSALYLCASSLGATNEKLFFGSGTQLSVL.

The J gene is TRBJ1-1, the V gene TRBV5-5; the D is unclear. With 4 bases removed from V and 11 bases from J, the gap between germline ends came to 21 bases. CDR1 SGHKS and CDR2 YYEKEE come from the germline V gene (reference sequence). This CDR3 has 14 amino acids. The CDR3 DNA reads as TGTGCCAGCAGCCCCGGAGGAGCGGCCGGTAAGGCTTTCTTT. Translating it yields CASSPGGAAGKAFF. The whole variable domain, remainder taken from reference TRBV5-5 and TRBJ1-1, is DAGVTQSPTHLIKTRGQQVTLRCSPISGHKSVSWYQQVLGQGPQFIFQYYEKEERGRGNFPDRFSARQFPNYSSELNVNALLLGDSALYLCASSPGGAAGKAFFGQGTRLTVV.

This chain joins TRBV18 and TRBJ2-7, with D unclear. CDR1 KGHSH and CDR2 LQKENI come from the germline V gene. The germline V and J ends were trimmed by 3 bases and 6 bases, with 15 bases remaining between them. This CDR3 spans 14 amino acids. CDR3 DNA: TGTGCCAGCTCACCCGATAGAAGTAACCGCGAGCAGTACTTC. Translated, it gives CASSPDRSNREQYF.

The V and J genes are TRBV5-5 and TRBJ2-5; a possible D gene is TRBD1 (6 bases). V gave up 0 bases and J gave up 4 bases, with 10 bases separating them. This CDR3 spans 14 amino acids. Germline CDR1 and CDR2: SGHKS and YYEKEE (reference sequence). As DNA, the CDR3 is TGTGCCAGCAGCTTGGAGCGGACAGTAGAGACCCAGTACTTC. Protein sequence: CASSLERTVETQYF.

This chain's CDR3 is CASSRDRNDEQYF. CDR3 nucleotides: TGTGCCAGTAGTAGGGACAGGAATGACGAGCAGTACTTC. The gene calls are TRBV19 and TRBJ2-7, with TRBD1 matching over 8 bases. CDR3 length: 13 amino acids. V lost 4 bases to trimming and J lost 5 bases; unmatched junction nucleotides: 4. Looked up from germline, CDR1 is LNHDA and CDR2 is SQIVND (reference sequence).

This chain links TRBV21-1 with TRBJ1-1; the table's D call, TRBD1, has no DNA check behind it. TRBV21-1 is a listed pseudogene. There are 16 residues in the CDR3. The CDR3: CASSNGQGLVNTEAFF. The DNA of the CDR3 is TGTGCCAGCAGCAACGGACAGGGACTGGTGAACACTGAAGCTTTCTTT.

V is TRBV28 and J is TRBJ1-5; 11 bases agree with TRBD1. J gave up 1 base and V 6 bases, and 17 bases lay outside the gene matches. This CDR3 spans 20 amino acids. CDR1 is MDHEN, CDR2 SYDVKM, per germline. Here the CDR3 reads CASSSLSDRGRRGSNQPQHF. The CDR3 coding sequence is TGTGCCAGCAGCTCACTATCGGACAGGGGGCGGAGGGGAAGCAATCAGCCCCAGCATTTT.

In nucleotides, the CDR3 is TGTGCCAGCAGCCGAGGGGGGACTAGCGGTAATGAGCAGTTCTTC. Encoded protein: CASSRGGTSGNEQFF. The gene calls are TRBV3-1 (or the pseudogene TRBV3-2) and TRBJ2-1, with 11 nucleotides matching TRBD2. Unmatched junction bases numbered 6, after V lost 4 bases and J lost 7 bases. The germline CDR1 and CDR2 sequences are LGHDT and YNNKEL (reference sequence). The CDR3 loop spans 15 amino acids.

CDR3 DNA: TGTGCCAGTACTTTCCCCACTAGCGGGAGTAGGCATGAGCAGTTCTTC. Translated: CASTFPTSGSRHEQFF. This chain joins TRBV19 and TRBJ2-1, with 11 bases that match TRBD2. Germline values: CDR1 LNHDA, CDR2 SQIVND (reference sequence). The CDR3 runs to 16 residues. V lost 7 bases to trimming and J lost 8 bases; unmatched junction nucleotides: 13.

The rearrangement joins TRBV18 to TRBJ2-5; 9 nucleotides agree with TRBD1. This CDR3 is 20 amino acids long. The V segment lost 3 bases and the J segment 3 bases; nucleotides outside the gene matches: 20. The germline gives CDR1 KGHSH, CDR2 LQKENI. The CDR3 reads CASSPIRTGALLLTEETQYF. The CDR3 bases are TGTGCCAGCTCACCTATTAGGACAGGGGCCTTATTATTGACCGAAGAGACCCAGTACTTC.

The rearrangement uses TRBV7-3 and TRBJ2-1; 10 bases agree with TRBD2. CDR1 and CDR2 from the germline V gene are SGHTA and FQGTGA. The V segment lost 5 bases and the J segment 7 bases; nucleotides outside the gene matches: 11. The length of the CDR3 is 16 residues. The CDR3 nucleotides read TGTGCCAGCAGCCACGATTCTAGCGGGAGAGCGAATGAGCAGTTCTTC. This translates into CASSHDSSGRANEQFF.

V is TRBV29-1 and J is TRBJ2-5; TRBD2 aligns across 11 bases. The CDR3 covers 14 residues. Germline lookup yields CDR1 SQVTM and CDR2 ANQGSEA. V lost 5 bases, J lost 2 bases, and 4 bases stayed unmatched. DNA for the CDR3: TGCAGCGTTACTAGCGGGGGCGTACAAGAGACCCAGTACTTC. It codes for CSVTSGGVQETQYF.

The V call is TRBV4-2, the J call TRBJ2-2; D gene uncertain. The CDR3 consists of 17 residues. The V gene's germline CDR1 is LGHNA and CDR2 YNFKEQ. Trimming removed 1 base from V and 0 bases from J, with 12 bases in between. The CDR3 loop reads CASSQVVLTTNTGELFF. CDR3 nucleotide sequence: TGTGCCAGCAGCCAAGTAGTACTCACCACGAACACCGGGGAGCTGTTTTTT.

The chain has TRBV18 and TRBJ2-1, with 7 bases lining up with TRBD1. V gave up 0 bases and J gave up 6 bases; unmatched junction bases: 2. CDR1 is KGHSH, CDR2 LQKENI, per germline. The CDR3 consists of 14 residues. This CDR3 is CASSPPTGLNEQFF. DNA of the CDR3: TGTGCCAGCTCACCACCGACAGGGCTCAATGAGCAGTTCTTC.

The chain combines TRBV18 with TRBJ1-5; D not certain. V lost 3 bases, J lost 0 bases, and 12 bases lay in between. The CDR3 consists of 16 residues. Germline V gene data show CDR1 as KGHSH and CDR2 as LQKENI. CDR3 loop: CASSPGVVLSNQPQHF. Written as DNA, the CDR3 is TGTGCCAGCTCACCCGGGGTCGTACTTAGCAATCAGCCCCAGCATTTT.

CDR3: CASGLGQTSNQPQHF. CDR3 in DNA: TGTGCCAGTGGGTTGGGACAAACTAGCAATCAGCCCCAGCATTTT. The chain uses TRBV19 and TRBJ1-5; D may be TRBD1 (6 bases). Per the germline V gene, CDR1 is LNHDA and CDR2 is SQIVND (reference sequence). V was pared by 8 bases and J by 0 bases, with 14 bases between. This CDR3 has 15 residues. Full variable domain (remainder filled in from reference TRBV19 and TRBJ1-5): DGGITQSPKYLFRKEGQNVTLSCEQNLNHDAMYWYRQDPGQGLRLIYYSQIVNDFQKGDIAEGYSVSREKKESFPLTVTSAQKNPTAFYLCASGLGQTSNQPQHFGDGTRLSIL.

Here the CDR3 reads CATSRQGPSLSAQHF. The CDR3 DNA is TGTGCCACCTCACGCCAGGGGCCGTCGTTGTCGGCCCAGCATTTT. The chain uses TRBV27 and TRBJ1-5; weak D call: TRBD1 (6 bases). The CDR3 totals 15 residues. CDR1 is MNHEY and CDR2 is SMNVEV in the germline V gene (reference sequence). Trimming took off 10 bases at V and 11 bases at J, with 27 bases between the two ends.